A single sample is the source of the 32 T cell receptor beta chains below, sequenced in a study of blood T cell repertoires in COVID-19. Repertoires were generated with immunoSEQ multiplex PCR, while TCRdb's copy carries only in-frame clones and drops some. The sample holds about 180,000 clones, approximately 87% seen once. The source material was peripheral blood. The receptors were gathered from a woman aged 70-85 years with COVID-19, enrolled during active disease.

The V gene is TRBV19, the J gene TRBJ1-5, with 7 nucleotides matching TRBD1. The trim removed 2 bases at V and 8 bases at J, leaving 6 bases unmatched. In germline, CDR1 is LNHDA, CDR2 SQIVND (reference sequence). This CDR3 is 14 amino acids long. The CDR3 loop is CASSIQTGNEPQHF. CDR3 nucleotide sequence: TGTGCCAGTAGTATACAGACAGGGAATGAGCCCCAGCATTTT.

CDR3 sequence reads: CASSGQGNTEAFF. CDR3 coding DNA: TGTGCCAGCAGTGGACAGGGTAACACTGAAGCTTTCTTT. The chain carries TRBV2 and TRBJ1-1, with 7 bases identical to TRBD1. In germline, CDR1 is SNHLY, CDR2 FYNNEI. CDR3 length equals 13 residues. V dropped 4 bases and J dropped 2; count of bases not matched to a gene: 1.

This clone was detected only once. The genes are TRBV19 and TRBJ2-1; D may be TRBD1 (6 bases). The CDR3 loop spans 15 amino acids. CDR1 is LNHDA and CDR2 is SQIVND in the germline V gene (reference sequence). V was cut by 7 bases and J by 9 bases, with 22 bases left in between. This CDR3 is CASKTQGTLYSEQFF. The CDR3 DNA reads TGTGCCAGTAAAACTCAGGGGACCCTCTATAGTGAGCAGTTCTTC.

This clone was counted a single time. The rearrangement links TRBV11-2 to TRBJ1-1, with D unclear. Trimming took off 0 bases at V and 10 bases at J, with 9 bases between the two ends. This CDR3 contains 12 residues. The V gene's germline CDR1 is SGHAT and CDR2 FQNNGV. Here the CDR3 reads CASSLDNPRAFF. The CDR3 nucleotides are TGTGCCAGCAGCTTAGATAATCCCCGAGCTTTCTTT.

V usage is TRBV10-1 and J usage is TRBJ2-7, with TRBD2 matching 14 bases. The CDR3 runs to 15 residues. Trimming cost V 6 bases and J 0 bases; bases outside gene matches: 1. Germline values: CDR1 WNHNN, CDR2 SYGVQD (reference sequence). In DNA form, the CDR3 reads TGCGCCAGCAGCGGGACTAGCGGGAGCTCCTACGAGCAGTACTTC. Its protein product is CASSGTSGSSYEQYF.

The V and J genes are TRBV11-2 and TRBJ2-3, with a weak D call TRBD2 (6 bases). The germline V gene encodes CDR1 SGHAT and CDR2 FQNNGV. Trimming removed 1 base from V and 2 bases from J, with 10 bases in between. CDR3 length equals 15 residues. In DNA, the CDR3 is TGTGCCAGCAGCTTAGGCGTAGCGGACACAGATACGCAGTATTTT. Its translation is CASSLGVADTDTQYF. The complete variable domain, with remaining parts taken from reference TRBV11-2 and TRBJ2-3, reads EAGVAQSPRYKIIEKRQSVAFWCNPISGHATLYWYQQILGQGPKLLIQFQNNGVVDDSQLPKDRFSAERLKGVDSTLKIQPAKLEDSAVYLCASSLGVADTDTQYFGPGTRLTVL.

Written as DNA, the CDR3 is TGTGCCAGCAGCTCCAGGACTAGCGGGGCTTACACCGGGGAGCTGTTTTTT. Translated, it gives CASSSRTSGAYTGELFF. The gene calls are TRBV11-3 and TRBJ2-2; 12 nucleotides line up with TRBD2. The length of the CDR3 is 17 residues. The germline V gene has CDR1 SGHNT and CDR2 YENEEA. V shed 4 bases, J shed 3 bases, and the junction held 6 bases outside the gene matches.

The chain employs TRBV19 and TRBJ1-2, with D possibly matching TRBD1 (6 bases). Germline CDR1 and CDR2: LNHDA and SQIVND (reference sequence). V was pared by 1 base and J by 5 bases, with 8 bases between. The CDR3 contains 13 residues. The chain's CDR3 is CASSIAGQYGYTF. The CDR3, as DNA: TGTGCCAGTAGTATAGCCGGACAGTATGGCTACACCTTC.

The V and J genes are TRBV28 and TRBJ2-6, with unresolved D. This CDR3 spans 14 amino acids. Between the trimmed V and J ends, which lost 9 bases and 1 base, there was a span of 10 bases. The germline CDR1 and CDR2 sequences are MDHEN and SYDVKM. For the CDR3, the DNA is TGTGCCAGTCTGATCAGGTCTGGGGCCAACGTCCTGACTTTC. It is translated as CASLIRSGANVLTF.

This rearrangement joins TRBV27 to TRBJ2-1, with TRBD2 matching over 13 bases. The CDR3 has 19 residues. The germline CDR1 and CDR2 sequences are MNHEY and SMNVEV (reference sequence). V lost 5 bases, J lost 1 base, and 11 bases stayed unmatched. The chain's CDR3 is CASSLLPGTSGMSYNEQFF. CDR3 coding DNA: TGTGCCAGCAGTCTCTTACCCGGGACTAGCGGGATGTCCTACAATGAGCAGTTCTTC.

This clone appeared once. The rearrangement joins TRBV30 to TRBJ1-2; the D gene is possibly TRBD1 (5 bases). Trimming left V 0 bases short and J 5 bases short, with 16 bases between. The germline V gene encodes CDR1 GTSNPN and CDR2 SVGIG (reference sequence). This CDR3 contains 15 residues. The CDR3 here is CAWSVLGGTRYGYTF. The CDR3 region has the DNA TGTGCCTGGAGTGTATTGGGGGGAACTCGATATGGCTACACCTTC.

J is TRBJ1-2 and V is TRBV9; D remains ambiguous. Germline CDR1 and CDR2: SGDLS and YYNGEE. V lost 4 bases, J lost 4 bases, and 17 bases lay in between. The CDR3 has 15 amino acids. The chain's CDR3 is CASSSRRLAAYGYTF. Here the CDR3 DNA reads TGTGCCAGCAGCTCCCGGAGGTTGGCGGCCTATGGCTACACCTTC.

The chain uses TRBV27 and TRBJ1-1; possibly TRBD1 for D (6 bases). CDR1 is MNHEY and CDR2 is SMNVEV in the germline V gene (reference sequence). The length of the CDR3 is 17 residues. V lost 6 bases, J lost 2 bases, and 22 bases lay in between. The CDR3 loop is CASRDRDTETLNTEAFF. For the CDR3, the DNA is TGTGCCAGCAGGGACCGGGACACGGAGACTCTAAACACTGAAGCTTTCTTT.

The rearrangement uses TRBV2 and TRBJ2-7; 11 bases agree with TRBD2. Germline assignment: CDR1 SNHLY and CDR2 FYNNEI. The CDR3 sequence is 15 residues long. The junction had 10 bases not matched to a gene; V was cut back by 8 bases and J by 4 bases. The CDR3 DNA reads TGTGCCAGCGGGGAGACTAGCGGGAAGGTTTACGAGCAGTACTTC. Its protein product is CASGETSGKVYEQYF.

This sequence joins TRBV10-3 and TRBJ2-7; 9 bases align to TRBD2. The CDR3 consists of 15 residues. Per the germline V gene, CDR1 is ENHRY and CDR2 is SYGVKD. The V segment lost 10 bases and the J segment 5 bases; nucleotides outside the gene matches: 15. The CDR3 DNA is TGTGCCACAGGGAAAACGGCGGGAGGGCCTAACGAGCAGTACTTC. Translated, it gives CATGKTAGGPNEQYF.

The chain joins TRBV5-4 to TRBJ2-5, with 10 bases lining up with TRBD2. J gave up 6 bases and V 3 bases, and 8 bases lay outside the gene matches. This CDR3 is built from 15 residues. CDR1 and CDR2 (germline): SGHNT, YYREEE (reference sequence). Here the CDR3 reads CASSSGLAVGKTQYF. Written as DNA, the CDR3 is TGTGCCAGCAGCTCTGGACTAGCGGTGGGAAAGACCCAGTACTTC.

This sequence joins TRBV7-3 and TRBJ2-1; 8 bases agree with TRBD2. The V segment lost 5 bases and the J segment 8 bases; nucleotides outside the gene matches: 8. The CDR3 sequence is 14 residues long. Germline V gives CDR1 SGHTA, CDR2 FQGTGA. CDR3 sequence: CASSISGLAYEQFF. CDR3 nucleotide sequence: TGTGCCAGCAGCATCAGCGGACTAGCCTATGAGCAGTTCTTC.

This chain connects TRBV9 to TRBJ2-1; TRBD2 matches 12 bases. The CDR3 contains 16 residues. V was pared by 4 bases and J by 8 bases, with 10 bases of the junction left unmatched. Germline V CDR1 and CDR2: SGDLS, YYNGEE. The CDR3 protein is CASSTRPGLAGHEQFF. The CDR3 DNA is TGTGCCAGCAGCACACGGCCGGGACTAGCGGGTCATGAGCAGTTCTTC.

V and J are TRBV28 and TRBJ1-2, with 7 bases fitting TRBD1. The V segment lost 8 bases and the J segment 8 bases; nucleotides outside the gene matches: 8. Germline V gene lookup returns CDR1 MDHEN and CDR2 SYDVKM. The CDR3 covers 12 residues. The CDR3 DNA is TGTGCCAGCCGGGACAGATTGGACGGCTACACCTTC. Translation gives CASRDRLDGYTF.

The chain couples TRBV20-1 to TRBJ1-5, with D possibly matching TRBD1 (5 bases). Germline CDR1 and CDR2: DFQATT and SNEGSKA (reference sequence). This CDR3 spans 11 amino acids. V gave up 3 bases and J gave up 11 bases, with 11 bases separating them. The CDR3 nucleotides read TGCAGTGCTAGCGTCAGGGATTCCCAGCATTTT. It codes for CSASVRDSQHF.

The chain joins TRBV3-1 (or the pseudogene TRBV3-2) to TRBJ2-3, with TRBD1 matching over 10 bases. Germline V gene sequence: CDR1 LGHDT, CDR2 YNNKEL (reference sequence). The CDR3 length is 15 residues. J lost 5 bases, V lost 4 bases, and 6 bases had no gene match. CDR3 sequence (DNA): TGTGCCAGCAGCCGGGGACAGGGGCTCGGAGATACGCAGTATTTT. Encoded protein: CASSRGQGLGDTQYF.

This sequence joins TRBV24-1 and TRBJ1-2; D is possibly TRBD1 (6 bases). Trimming shortened V by 3 bases and J by 8 bases, and 18 bases separated the two germline ends. This CDR3 has 15 amino acids. Germline CDR1 is KGHDR and CDR2 is SFDVKD. The CDR3 bases are TGTGCCACCAGTGATACCCGGCAGGGCAGGGGAGGCTACACCTTC. Translated, it gives CATSDTRQGRGGYTF.

The chain combines TRBV30 with TRBJ2-5; a possible D gene is TRBD1 (6 bases). CDR3 length equals 15 residues. CDR1 GTSNPN and CDR2 SVGIG come from the germline V gene (reference sequence). V lost 2 bases, J lost 0 bases, and 13 bases lay in between. The CDR3 DNA reads as TGTGCCTGGAGTCGAACATGGACAGACCAAGAGACCCAGTACTTC. Translated: CAWSRTWTDQETQYF.

This chain connects TRBV4-1 to TRBJ2-1; TRBD2 aligns across 9 bases. V lost 3 bases to trimming and J lost 7 bases; unmatched junction nucleotides: 16. This CDR3 is built from 18 residues. CDR1 is MGHRA, CDR2 YSYEKL, per germline. The CDR3 region has the DNA TGCGCCAGCAGCCAGACCCTAGTTGGCGGGAGGGCGTGGAATGAGCAGTTCTTC. This gives the protein CASSQTLVGGRAWNEQFF.

This clone has a handful of counts. The V and J genes are TRBV6-6 and TRBJ1-6; D remains unclear. CDR3 length equals 14 residues. CDR1 MNHNY and CDR2 SVGAGI come from the germline V gene (reference sequence). V was clipped by 6 bases and J by 6 bases, with 12 bases between them. The chain's CDR3 is CASSYPEGNSPLHF. For the CDR3, the DNA is TGTGCCAGCAGCTATCCCGAGGGTAATTCACCCCTCCACTTT.

The rearrangement uses TRBV19 and TRBJ1-5, with 7 positions matching TRBD1. The trim removed 7 bases at V and 6 bases at J, leaving 6 bases unmatched. The CDR3 is 13 residues long. Germline-derived CDR1 and CDR2 are LNHDA and SQIVND (reference sequence). CDR3 in amino acids: CASKSAGGQPQHF. CDR3 DNA: TGTGCCAGTAAGTCGGCAGGGGGTCAGCCCCAGCATTTT.

This clone was observed once. The chain recombines TRBV6-1 with TRBJ2-7; D gene ambiguous. V lost 3 bases and J 5 bases, leaving 5 bases between the germline ends. The CDR3 loop spans 11 amino acids. Germline CDR1 and CDR2: MNHNS and SASEGT. The CDR3 nucleotides are TGTGCCAGCAGTGAGAGCAACGAGCAGTACTTC. Its translation is CASSESNEQYF.

The chain uses TRBV4-2 and TRBJ2-3; TRBD2 agrees at 7 bases. With 1 base clipped from V and 5 bases from J, the junction kept 12 bases outside the gene matches. The V gene's germline CDR1 is LGHNA and CDR2 YNFKEQ. This CDR3 spans 17 amino acids. The CDR3 sequence is CASSQGLGEGQEDTQYF. The DNA of the CDR3 is TGTGCCAGCAGCCAAGGTTTGGGGGAGGGCCAGGAAGATACGCAGTATTTT.

Concerning this clone: The same CDR3 arises from other DNA sequences in this sample as well. The chain recombines TRBV18 with TRBJ2-3; no clear D. CDR3 length: 12 amino acids. Between the trimmed V and J ends, which lost 3 bases and 4 bases, there was a span of 5 bases. Looked up from germline, CDR1 is KGHSH and CDR2 is LQKENI. The CDR3 region is CASSPSADTQYF. The CDR3 DNA sequence: TGTGCCAGCTCACCGTCGGCAGATACGCAGTATTTT.

This clone was detected only once. The V call is TRBV11-2, the J call TRBJ2-5; D possibly corresponds to TRBD2 (5 bases). There are 15 residues in the CDR3. Germline V lookup: CDR1 SGHAT, CDR2 FQNNGV. Trimming removed 5 bases from V and 2 bases from J, with 15 bases in between. The CDR3 spells CASSPRAAEQETQYF. In nucleotides, the CDR3 is TGTGCCAGCAGCCCCCGAGCGGCAGAGCAAGAGACCCAGTACTTC.

The gene calls are TRBV15 and TRBJ2-2; weak D call: TRBD1 (5 bases). Germline CDR1 LNHNV, CDR2 YYDKDF (reference sequence). The CDR3 is 14 residues long. The V end lost 4 bases, the J end lost 0 bases, and 6 bases lay between the germline ends. This CDR3 is CATSMGPNTGELFF. The CDR3 DNA reads as TGTGCCACCAGCATGGGGCCGAACACCGGGGAGCTGTTTTTT. The full variable domain, completed using reference TRBV15 and TRBJ2-2, is DAMVIQNPRYQVTQFGKPVTLSCSQTLNHNVMYWYQQKSSQAPKLLFHYYDKDFNNEADTPDNFQSRRPNTSFCFLDIRSPGLGDTAMYLCATSMGPNTGELFFGEGSRLTVL.

The chain couples TRBV5-1 to TRBJ2-7; 13 bases are shared with TRBD2. V was clipped by 4 bases and J by 5 bases; unmatched bases: 6. Germline V gene sequence: CDR1 SGHRS, CDR2 YFSETQ. The CDR3 is 15 amino acids. CDR3 residues: CASSAGTSGNNEQYF. Written as DNA, the CDR3 is TGCGCCAGCAGCGCTGGGACTAGCGGGAACAACGAGCAGTACTTC.